This T cell receptor (beta chain) derives from a study of cytomegalovirus exposure and HLA in healthy donors. TCRdb's copy holds only in-frame clones and misses some; the assay was immunoSEQ multiplex PCR. The sample shows around 300,000 clones, around 90% of them seen only once. Study conclusions and caveats: Altogether, 170 or so TCR beta chains were recorded as cytomegalovirus-associated. Reports indicated that the classifier achieved high specificity and sensitivity in diagnosing cytomegalovirus status. Specificity of a few CMV-associated chains for CMV antigens was verified in vitro. According to a subsequent analysis, TCR clusters from the first cohort were inclined to appear together in the 120 validation repertoires.

On this clone itself: What it recognizes is unknown.

Germline loops: CDR1 SNHLY, CDR2 FYNNEI. The CDR3 runs to 13 residues. Trimming shortened V by 2 bases and J by 7 bases, and 6 bases separated the two germline ends. Input material: PBMCs. The chain carries TRBV2 and TRBJ1-6; D gene ambiguous. The receptor comes from a woman in her twenties or thirties in good health and CMV-seropositive. CDR3 amino acids: CASSESPNSPLHF. The CDR3 region has the DNA TGTGCCAGCAGTGAATCCCCGAATTCACCCCTCCACTTT.